This note documents a single TCR beta chain sequence. The clone's antigen remains unknown. Nothing much larger sits one base from this clone, and base qualities are not available. This sample is part of a study of blood T cell repertoires in COVID-19 (dated by TCRdb to the early 2020s). Broadly, across the study: Samples covering the acute and convalescent phases of COVID-19 were provided by collaborators in the United States, Italy and Spain. The material from the prospective study consisted of cDNA or gDNA derived from T cells, B-cell-depleted T cells, or PBMCs. Deeply sampled blood TCRbeta repertoires from subjects exposed to, actively infected with, or recovered from COVID-19 were included in the dataset. The repertoires were released in a freely available public database meant as a resource for research on the immune response to SARS-CoV-2. Samples were obtained from the ongoing ImmuneRACE study (first 160 participants) and from approximately 1,200 subjects provided by 6 global collaborators. A de-identified subject ID, COVID-19 status, age in years and sex were almost always included in the sample metadata. Where available, HLA class I and class II types were obtained from metadata supplied by the sample provider rather than from assay-based typing.

General conclusions and limits of the study: The amount of clinical and demographic metadata varied by source and participant and was provided uncurated.

Taken from the germline V gene, the CDR1 and CDR2 loops are SGHRS and YFSETQ. The CDR3 covers 14 residues, taking in both the cysteine and the phenylalanine. The kept DNA is CDR3 alone, 42 bases in frame from the first base. Unmatched junction bases come to 1, with V trimmed by 2 bases and J by 8 bases. Whole blood was collected in K2EDTA tubes by collaborating institutions according to the institutions' own protocols. For TCRbeta analysis, collaborators shipped samples in one of three forms: frozen whole blood, isolated PBMCs, or DNA extracted from either of those sample types. TCRbeta CDR3 regions were amplified from genomic DNA by means of the immunoSEQ Assay, a bias-controlled multiplex PCR. The published analysis was carried out like this. The number of nucleated cells in each sample was estimated by amplification of reference gene primers within the assay. To quantify the absolute abundance of each unique TCRbeta CDR3 rearrangement, sequence reads were collapsed and filtered. Productive Simpson clonality was computed per sample as the square root of Simpson's diversity index over productive rearrangements. As stored in TCRdb, this immuneACCESS dataset retains in-frame rearrangements with V and J assigned. A fraction of the clones does not appear; measured against another copy, unresolved V genes explain less than half of the discrepancy, and the remainder lacks a known reason. The V and J calls and the clone size are those of that table, but D and trimming were determined from the DNA. This sample lists 160,000 or so clones; approximately 86% were detected once. The ten largest clones capture 2.4% of the sample.

The V and J genes are TRBV5-1 and TRBJ1-6; TRBD1 agrees with 10 junctional bases. The TCR originated in a woman aged 70-85 years with acute or convalescent COVID-19. The specimen sequenced was peripheral blood. The nucleotides are TGCGCCAGCAGCTTTGGACAGGGGGATTCACCCCTCCACTTT. It specifies CASSFGQGDSPLHF. Extended through the reference TRBV5-1 and TRBJ1-6 proteins, this CDR3 yields the full variable domain: KAGVTQTPRYLIKTRGQQVTLSCSPISGHRSVSWYQQTPGQGLQFLFEYFSETQRNKGNFPGRFSGRQFSNSRSEMNVSTLELGDSALYLCASSFGQGDSPLHFGNGTRLTVT.